One and the same sample provided the 24 T cell receptor beta chains below, sequenced in a study of blood T cell repertoires in COVID-19 (dated by TCRdb to 2018 to 2020). Receptor amplification or capture employed the immunoSEQ multiplex PCR assay. TCRdb took over this immuneACCESS table, retaining in-frame rearrangements with V and J assigned. Such tables are incomplete; in checked studies, under half of the missing clones stem from an unresolved V gene, and the remainder is unexplained. For this sample there are about 430,000 clones; 85% to 90% appear just once. Around 1.1% of the sample comes from the top ten. Input material: PBMCs or T cells enriched from blood (not recorded which). These receptors were taken from a man between 25 and 39 years old who had recovered from COVID-19.

This clone came up a few times. The J gene is TRBJ1-4, the V gene TRBV7-9; 9 bases are shared with TRBD1. With V trimmed by 5 bases and J by 7 bases, 17 bases remained unmatched. The germline V gene has CDR1 SEHNR and CDR2 FQNEAQ (reference sequence). The CDR3 spans 18 residues. CDR3 sequence reads: CASSVPPGTGSSLEKLFF. The CDR3 region has the DNA TGTGCCAGCAGCGTACCACCCGGGACAGGGTCGAGTCTTGAAAAACTGTTTTTT.

Comment on this clone: Other nucleotide sequences in the sample specify the same CDR3. The chain is built from TRBV19 and TRBJ1-5; D uncertain. The CDR3 totals 12 residues. Germline V gene sequence: CDR1 LNHDA, CDR2 SQIVND (reference sequence). Trimming cost V 3 bases and J 6 bases, with 6 bases left between them. CDR3 in DNA: TGTGCCAGTAGTATCGGTGGTCAGCCCCAGCATTTT. Protein: CASSIGGQPQHF.

The CDR3 sequence is CASSPTGTYGYTF. CDR3 in DNA: TGTGCCAGCAGCCCGACAGGGACCTATGGCTACACCTTC. The gene calls are TRBV7-2 and TRBJ1-2, with 7 bases identical to TRBD1. Germline CDR1 and CDR2: SGHTA and FQGNSA. This CDR3 contains 13 residues. J lost 4 bases, V lost 5 bases, and 4 bases had no gene match.

The rearrangement joins TRBV12-3 or TRBV12-4 to TRBJ2-5; perhaps TRBD1 as D (6 bases). The CDR3 spans 13 residues. Trimming left V 5 bases short and J 5 bases short, with 12 bases between. CDR3 sequence: CASSVRGWETQYF. CDR3 nucleotide sequence: TGTGCCAGCAGTGTCAGGGGTTGGGAGACCCAGTACTTC.

This chain connects TRBV2 to TRBJ1-5, with D possibly matching TRBD1 (6 bases). This CDR3 has 12 residues. Trimming removed 6 bases at V and 11 bases at J, with 14 bases between. Germline V gene sequence: CDR1 SNHLY, CDR2 FYNNEI. The CDR3 spells CASREQGGAQHF. The CDR3 DNA reads as TGTGCCAGCAGGGAACAGGGTGGAGCCCAGCATTTT. Looking up the rest from reference TRBV2 and TRBJ1-5 gives the full variable domain: EPEVTQTPSHQVTQMGQEVILRCVPISNHLYFYWYRQILGQKVEFLVSFYNNEISEKSEIFDDQFSVERPDGSNFTLKIRSTKLEDSAMYFCASREQGGAQHFGDGTRLSIL.

This clone has more than one count but fewer than ten. This chain connects TRBV7-9 to TRBJ2-2; D not certain. The CDR3 is made up of 12 amino acids. Trimming took off 7 bases at V and 7 bases at J, with 10 bases between the two ends. Germline V gene data show CDR1 as SEHNR and CDR2 as FQNEAQ (reference sequence). The CDR3 sequence: CASTPGNGELFF. The DNA for the CDR3 is TGTGCCAGCACCCCTGGCAACGGGGAGCTGTTTTTT. The full variable domain, its missing parts supplied by reference TRBV7-9 and TRBJ2-2, is DTGVSQNPRHKITKRGQNVTFRCDPISEHNRLYWYRQTLGQGPEFLTYFQNEAQLEKSRLLSDRFSAERPKGSFSTLEIQRTEQGDSAMYLCASTPGNGELFFGEGSRLTVL.

The chain joins TRBV24-1 to TRBJ1-4, with TRBD1 matching 7 bases. Per the germline V gene, CDR1 is KGHDR and CDR2 is SFDVKD. This CDR3 is built from 14 residues. The ends lost 4 bases at V and 4 bases at J; junction bases unmatched: 2. Written as DNA, the CDR3 is TGTGCCACCAGTGACGGGACAGTTAATGAAAAACTGTTTTTT. It specifies CATSDGTVNEKLFF.

The V gene is TRBV28, the J gene TRBJ2-7; 8 bases map to TRBD1. The junction had 6 bases not matched to a gene; V was cut back by 6 bases and J by 2 bases. This CDR3 spans 14 amino acids. CDR1 MDHEN and CDR2 SYDVKM come from the germline V gene. The DNA of the CDR3 is TGTGCCAGCAGCCACAGGGGGATCCCCTACGAGCAGTACTTC. Protein sequence: CASSHRGIPYEQYF.

The chain combines TRBV2 with TRBJ1-5, with 8 bases that match TRBD1. CDR3 length: 15 residues. Germline V CDR1 and CDR2: SNHLY, FYNNEI. V lost 6 bases to trimming and J lost 6 bases; unmatched junction nucleotides: 10. CDR3 loop: CASRFDRGSSQPQHF. The CDR3 DNA follows: TGTGCCAGCAGATTCGACAGGGGTTCGAGTCAGCCCCAGCATTTT.

This clone was detected a few times. V and J are TRBV3-1 (or the pseudogene TRBV3-2) and TRBJ2-3; 11 nucleotides line up with TRBD2. With V trimmed by 3 bases and J by 5 bases, 7 bases remained unmatched. Germline CDR1 is LGHDT and CDR2 is YNNKEL (reference sequence). The CDR3 is 16 amino acids. The DNA for the CDR3 is TGTGCCAGCAGCCATTTTAGCGGGAGGGCTGGAGATACGCAGTATTTT. Translated, it gives CASSHFSGRAGDTQYF.

J is TRBJ1-6 and V is TRBV5-1, with D hard to call. The germline gives CDR1 SGHRS, CDR2 YFSETQ. The V end lost 3 bases, the J end lost 9 bases, and 16 bases lay between the germline ends. The CDR3 consists of 15 residues. CDR3 loop: CASSSRGEGGSPLHF. In DNA, the CDR3 is TGCGCCAGCAGCTCCCGGGGAGAGGGTGGTTCACCCCTCCACTTT. Looking up the rest from reference TRBV5-1 and TRBJ1-6 gives the full variable domain: KAGVTQTPRYLIKTRGQQVTLSCSPISGHRSVSWYQQTPGQGLQFLFEYFSETQRNKGNFPGRFSGRQFSNSRSEMNVSTLELGDSALYLCASSSRGEGGSPLHFGNGTRLTVT.

The V gene is TRBV12-3 or TRBV12-4, the J gene TRBJ1-2, with TRBD1 as a possible D gene (6 bases). The length of the CDR3 is 12 residues. V was trimmed by 6 bases and J by 3 bases, leaving 8 bases between them. The CDR3 protein is CASRAGDYGYTF. The CDR3 bases are TGTGCCAGCAGGGCAGGGGACTATGGCTACACCTTC.

This chain joins TRBV4-1 and TRBJ2-1; TRBD2 agrees at 10 bases. V shed 3 bases and J 2 bases; nucleotides not matched to a gene: 16. The CDR3 length is 20 residues. Germline loops: CDR1 MGHRA, CDR2 YSYEKL. CDR3 in DNA: TGCGCCAGCAGCCACGCTACAGGGAGCGGGAGGGCCTTGGCCTACAATGAGCAGTTCTTC. Amino acids: CASSHATGSGRALAYNEQFF.

The rearrangement joins TRBV6-4 to TRBJ2-3; 10 nucleotides align to TRBD2. This CDR3 comprises 15 residues. With V trimmed by 4 bases and J by 6 bases, 7 bases remained unmatched. Germline CDR1 reads MRHNA; CDR2 reads SNTAGT. The CDR3 bases are TGTGCCAGCAGTGTCGCACTAGCGGGATGGGATACGCAGTATTTT. This encodes CASSVALAGWDTQYF.

CDR3 DNA sequence: TGTGCCAGCAGTTACGCGTACCAAGCCGGAAACACCATATATTTT. Residues: CASSYAYQAGNTIYF. This chain joins TRBV6-5 and TRBJ1-3; D remains unclear. V was trimmed by 2 bases and J by 4 bases, leaving 12 bases between them. The germline gives CDR1 MNHEY, CDR2 SVGAGI. This CDR3 is built from 15 residues.

The chain links TRBV19 to TRBJ1-1, with 8 bases that match TRBD1. CDR1 and CDR2 (germline): LNHDA, SQIVND (reference sequence). The CDR3 runs 13 residues. The trim removed 6 bases at V and 3 bases at J, leaving 3 bases unmatched. CDR3 sequence (DNA): TGTGCCAGTAGCAAGGACAGGGACACTGAAGCTTTCTTT. It yields the protein CASSKDRDTEAFF.

V is TRBV24-1 and J is TRBJ2-5, with a possible D match to TRBD2 (6 bases). CDR1 and CDR2 from the germline V gene are KGHDR and SFDVKD. This CDR3 region has 14 residues. V was shortened by 2 bases and J by 5 bases, with 11 bases between the two germline ends. CDR3 in DNA: TGTGCCACCAGTGATTCGCTAGCGAGGGAGACCCAGTACTTC. This codes for CATSDSLARETQYF.

This clone occurred a few times. The genes are TRBV6-2 or TRBV6-3 and TRBJ2-3, with 9 nucleotides matching TRBD2. V lost 4 bases and J lost 4; bases outside the gene matches: 9. The germline gives CDR1 MNHEY, CDR2 SVGEGT. This CDR3 has 16 residues. The CDR3 sequence is CASSFLGLAGADTQYF. The CDR3 DNA is TGTGCCAGCAGTTTCCTGGGACTAGCTGGGGCAGATACGCAGTATTTT.

This chain joins TRBV10-3 and TRBJ2-7; a weak D match, TRBD1 (6 bases). V was shortened by 6 bases and J by 1 base, with 10 bases between the two germline ends. CDR1 is ENHRY and CDR2 is SYGVKD in the germline V gene. The length of the CDR3 is 13 residues. The CDR3 region has the DNA TGTGCCATCAGAACGACAGGTTCCTACGAGCAGTACTTC. Its protein is CAIRTTGSYEQYF.

The genes are TRBV6-1 and TRBJ1-5, with a tentative D call TRBD1 (6 bases). CDR1 and CDR2 (germline): MNHNS, SASEGT. V shed 1 base and J shed 12 bases, with 19 bases lying between them. The CDR3 loop spans 15 amino acids. CDR3 residues: CASSEGGAGDKVQHF. As DNA, the CDR3 is TGTGCCAGCAGTGAAGGAGGGGCAGGGGATAAAGTCCAGCATTTT.

The J gene is TRBJ1-2, the V gene TRBV30; 7 positions match TRBD1. This CDR3 region has 14 residues. CDR1 and CDR2 from the germline V gene are GTSNPN and SVGIG (reference sequence). Losses at the gene ends were 2 bases for V and 8 bases for J; bases not matched to a gene: 11. CDR3 nucleotide sequence: TGTGCCTGGAGTCCCGCCGACAGGGACAACGGCTACACCTTC. This gives the protein CAWSPADRDNGYTF.

This clone was counted once. The V gene is TRBV5-6, the J gene TRBJ1-5, with 9 bases matching TRBD1. The V segment lost 4 bases and the J segment 11 bases; nucleotides outside the gene matches: 7. In germline, CDR1 is SGHDT, CDR2 YYEEEE. This CDR3 comprises 13 residues. In nucleotides, the CDR3 is TGTGCCAGCAGCCCGGGACAGGGCGCGGCCCAGCATTTT. Protein: CASSPGQGAAQHF.

This rearrangement joins TRBV12-3 or TRBV12-4 to TRBJ1-2; D is perhaps TRBD1 (5 bases). V lost 4 bases to trimming and J lost 7 bases, with 13 bases between them. CDR3 length: 13 residues. The CDR3 protein is CASSSLGGSGYTF. The CDR3 DNA reads TGTGCCAGCAGTTCCTTGGGGGGTAGTGGCTACACCTTC.

This clone was observed a handful of times. The chain employs TRBV27 and TRBJ2-5; 8 positions match TRBD2. This CDR3 region has 15 residues. V dropped 4 bases and J dropped 5; count of bases not matched to a gene: 9. The germline gives CDR1 MNHEY, CDR2 SMNVEV (reference sequence). The CDR3 sequence: CASSSRGGGRETQYF. The DNA of the CDR3 is TGTGCCAGCAGTTCCCGCGGGGGCGGGAGGGAGACCCAGTACTTC.